Below, 15 T cell receptor beta chains from the same sample are listed, as sequenced in a study of beta chain features in type 1 diabetes. Expressed TCRB transcripts were sequenced, since all the RNA that had been isolated was reverse transcribed. Using immunoSEQ multiplex PCR, the repertoire was profiled, and TCRdb retains in-frame clones only, with some absent. The sample includes 350,000 to 400,000 clones, around 16% seen only once; the top ten take approximately 0.019%. The specimen sequenced was naive CD4+ T cells from blood. These receptor sequences come from a woman aged 18-29 years in good health.

J is TRBJ1-5 and V is TRBV30; 7 bases map to TRBD1. Germline V gives CDR1 GTSNPN, CDR2 SVGIG (reference sequence). The CDR3 is 13 residues long. V was clipped by 4 bases and J by 7 bases; unmatched bases: 7. CDR3 nucleotide sequence: TGTGCCTGGAAGGAGGGGGCCGGACAGCCCCAGCATTTT. Encoded protein: CAWKEGAGQPQHF.

The gene calls are TRBV2 and TRBJ2-6; 7 bases match TRBD2. The germline CDR1 and CDR2 sequences are SNHLY and FYNNEI. The CDR3 is 17 residues long. V lost 6 bases to trimming and J lost 2 bases; unmatched junction nucleotides: 10. DNA for the CDR3: TGTGCCAGCAGGCGCTTAAGGGAGGGCCCTGGGGCCAACGTCCTGACTTTC. Its translation is CASRRLREGPGANVLTF.

V gene TRBV6-5 combines with J gene TRBJ2-7; 15 bases are a match to TRBD2. The CDR3 totals 15 residues. Germline assignment: CDR1 MNHEY and CDR2 SVGAGI. V lost 6 bases, J lost 6 bases, and 6 bases stayed unmatched. The CDR3 here is CASRAPGLAGGEQYF. CDR3 nucleotide sequence: TGTGCCAGCAGGGCCCCGGGACTAGCGGGGGGCGAGCAGTACTTC.

This chain uses TRBV29-1 with TRBJ2-1, with D possibly being TRBD2 (6 bases). The CDR3 sequence is 13 residues long. Germline V gene data show CDR1 as SQVTM and CDR2 as ANQGSEA. V lost 7 bases to trimming and J lost 1 base, with 11 bases between them. CDR3 sequence (DNA): TGCAGCGCCGCGGGGCAGTCCTACAATGAGCAGTTCTTC. It specifies CSAAGQSYNEQFF.

The rearrangement joins TRBV6-5 to TRBJ1-5, with 9 bases fitting TRBD1. Germline CDR1 is MNHEY and CDR2 is SVGAGI. The CDR3 runs to 15 residues. The J segment lost 2 bases and the V segment lost 5 bases, leaving 4 bases of the junction unmatched. The CDR3 spells CASSGGQGGNQPQHF. As DNA, the CDR3 is TGTGCCAGCAGTGGGGGACAGGGAGGCAATCAGCCCCAGCATTTT.

CDR3 residues: CASSPQDHQPQHF. The DNA of the CDR3 is TGTGCCAGCAGTCCACAGGATCATCAGCCCCAGCATTTT. This chain links TRBV7-2 with TRBJ1-5; D may be TRBD1 (5 bases). CDR1 is SGHTA and CDR2 is FQGNSA in the germline V gene. Trimming took 6 bases from V and 5 from J, leaving 11 bases between them. The CDR3 loop spans 13 amino acids.

This clone has more than one count but fewer than ten. V is TRBV4-3 and J is TRBJ2-5; TRBD1 aligns across 9 bases. Germline V gene sequence: CDR1 LGHNA, CDR2 YSLEER. The junction had 11 bases not matched to a gene; V was cut back by 5 bases and J by 4 bases. This CDR3 contains 16 residues. This chain's CDR3 is CASSSRPTGGGETQYF. The CDR3 nucleotides are TGCGCCAGCAGCTCAAGACCGACAGGGGGAGGAGAGACCCAGTACTTC.

The chain uses TRBV18 and TRBJ1-1; perhaps TRBD1 as D (6 bases). Trimming stripped 3 bases from V and 2 bases from J, with 16 bases between. Looked up from germline, CDR1 is KGHSH and CDR2 is LQKENI. The CDR3 is made up of 16 amino acids. The CDR3 DNA is TGTGCCAGCTCACCTCCTAAGGGGGAAGACAACACTGAAGCTTTCTTT. It is translated as CASSPPKGEDNTEAFF.

The J gene is TRBJ1-5, the V gene TRBV7-9; D is ambiguous. Looked up from germline, CDR1 is SEHNR and CDR2 is FQNEAQ (reference sequence). CDR3 length equals 15 residues. V was shortened by 2 bases and J by 3 bases, with 11 bases between the two germline ends. CDR3 in amino acids: CASSLLGLDNQPQHF. The CDR3 DNA reads TGTGCCAGCAGCTTACTGGGTCTAGACAATCAGCCCCAGCATTTT.

V and J are TRBV4-3 and TRBJ1-1; 10 bases are a match to TRBD1. V gave up 3 bases and J gave up 6 bases; unmatched junction bases: 7. This CDR3 comprises 15 residues. CDR1 and CDR2 from the germline V gene are LGHNA and YSLEER. The CDR3 loop reads CASSQSRDRGSEAFF. CDR3 in DNA: TGCGCCAGCAGCCAGTCACGGGACAGGGGATCTGAAGCTTTCTTT.

The chain combines TRBV30 with TRBJ1-1, with 7 bases lining up with TRBD1. This CDR3 has 16 amino acids. Trimming cost V 5 bases and J 5 bases; bases outside gene matches: 17. Germline V CDR1 and CDR2: GTSNPN, SVGIG (reference sequence). The CDR3 here is CAWLTGALSTGTEAFF. For the CDR3, the DNA is TGTGCCTGGCTTACAGGGGCCTTGTCGACGGGGACTGAAGCTTTCTTT.

This sequence joins TRBV28 and TRBJ2-7; the match to TRBD2 covers 15 bases. V lost 3 bases to trimming and J lost 6 bases; unmatched junction nucleotides: 3. Germline CDR1 and CDR2: MDHEN and SYDVKM. The CDR3 is 15 residues long. The CDR3, as DNA: TGTGCCAGCAGTTTGGGACTAGCGGGAGGCTTCGAGCAGTACTTC. Translated, it gives CASSLGLAGGFEQYF.

The chain links TRBV9 to TRBJ1-4; tentative D call: TRBD1 (6 bases). V was shortened by 7 bases and J by 8 bases, with 15 bases between the two germline ends. The CDR3 consists of 13 residues. CDR1 and CDR2 (germline): SGDLS, YYNGEE. The CDR3 region is CASGGAGEEKLFF. The CDR3, as DNA: TGTGCCAGCGGGGGGGCCGGCGAAGAAAAACTGTTTTTT.

The chain is built from TRBV6-4 and TRBJ2-1; D may be TRBD2 (6 bases). CDR1 is MRHNA, CDR2 SNTAGT, per germline. V was cut by 8 bases and J by 3 bases, with 17 bases left in between. The CDR3 loop spans 15 amino acids. CDR3 residues: CASPPGRDVYNEQFF. Written as DNA, the CDR3 is TGTGCCAGCCCCCCTGGGCGGGACGTCTACAATGAGCAGTTCTTC.

This clone was observed a few times. V gene TRBV4-1 combines with J gene TRBJ2-7; 7 bases are shared with TRBD1. Germline V gene data show CDR1 as MGHRA and CDR2 as YSYEKL. CDR3 length: 16 residues. With 2 bases clipped from V and 1 base from J, the junction kept 8 bases outside the gene matches. In nucleotides, the CDR3 is TGCGCCAGCAGCCAAAGGGGGCGGACAGCTTCCTACGAGCAGTACTTC. This translates into CASSQRGRTASYEQYF.